The 8 T cell receptor beta chains below were found in one sample sequenced in a study of control samples from healthy donors and cancer patients. The table came from immunoSEQ multiplex PCR; TCRdb's copy has only in-frame clones and leaves some out. The sample carries 150,000 or so clones, about 93% recorded once. What was sequenced was blood. All receptors come from a woman in her sixties or seventies in good health.

The V gene is TRBV2, the J gene TRBJ2-3, with no clear D. Trimming removed 9 bases from V and 4 bases from J, with 14 bases in between. Germline CDR1 is SNHLY and CDR2 is FYNNEI. The CDR3 runs to 13 residues. The CDR3 DNA follows: TGTGCCAGTTACCAACTCCCCGCAGATACGCAGTATTTT. Translating it yields CASYQLPADTQYF.

J is TRBJ2-1 and V is TRBV7-9; D remains ambiguous. The length of the CDR3 is 13 residues. V lost 0 bases and J 12 bases, leaving 12 bases between the germline ends. Germline V gene sequence: CDR1 SEHNR, CDR2 FQNEAQ (reference sequence). The CDR3 DNA follows: TGTGCCAGCAGCTTAGCCGGATCACGGGCGCAGTTCTTC. This sequence encodes CASSLAGSRAQFF.

The genes are TRBV10-1 and TRBJ2-5; the D is unclear. CDR3 length: 10 amino acids. Per germline, CDR1 WNHNN and CDR2 SYGVQD (reference sequence). V gave up 7 bases and J gave up 1 base, with 1 base separating them. The CDR3 loop reads CASTQETQYF. CDR3 in DNA: TGCGCCAGCACCCAAGAGACCCAGTACTTC.

The chain links TRBV12-5 to TRBJ1-2; TRBD1 is a possible D gene (5 bases). This CDR3 spans 14 amino acids. CDR1 and CDR2 from the germline V gene are LGHNT and FRNRAP. Deletions cut 6 bases from V and 3 bases from J, with 14 bases between. CDR3 protein: CASGSHGGDYGYTF. The CDR3 DNA is TGTGCTAGTGGCTCCCATGGGGGAGACTATGGCTACACCTTC.

The genes are TRBV7-2 and TRBJ1-2, with 10 bases fitting TRBD1. The CDR3 is 16 residues long. The V and J ends lost 2 bases and 8 bases, in that order; junction bases with no gene match: 11. Germline-derived CDR1 and CDR2 are SGHTA and FQGNSA. CDR3 in DNA: TGTGCCAGCAGCTTATCGGGGGGACAGGGGTTGTGGGGCTACACCTTC. This codes for CASSLSGGQGLWGYTF.

This clone was counted a single time. V is TRBV4-3 and J is TRBJ2-5, with no clear D. The CDR3 runs 13 residues. V was trimmed by 2 bases and J by 2 bases, leaving 6 bases between them. Per germline, CDR1 LGHNA and CDR2 YSLEER. CDR3 in DNA: TGCGCCAGCAGCCAATCGAGGCAAGAGACCCAGTACTTC. Protein: CASSQSRQETQYF.

This chain joins TRBV5-6 and TRBJ1-4, with 9 bases that match TRBD1. Germline V gene lookup returns CDR1 SGHDT and CDR2 YYEEEE. V gave up 4 bases and J gave up 10 bases; unmatched junction bases: 8. The CDR3 runs to 14 residues. DNA of the CDR3: TGTGCCAGCAGCACGGGACAGGGTACGGGAAAACTGTTTTTT. Translating gives CASSTGQGTGKLFF.

The J gene is TRBJ1-2, the V gene TRBV4-3; 7 bases line up with TRBD1. The CDR3 loop spans 16 amino acids. The V gene end was trimmed by 3 bases and the J gene end by 8 bases; junction bases not matched to a gene: 15. CDR1 and CDR2 from the germline V gene are LGHNA and YSLEER. In DNA form, the CDR3 reads TGCGCCAGCAGCCACGTAGGACAGGAAGCAATTGACGGCTACACCTTC. This sequence encodes CASSHVGQEAIDGYTF.